A selection of T cell receptor beta chains follows, all from one sample in a study of shared clonotypes between healthy human individuals. Data came from immunoSEQ multiplex PCR; TCRdb stores just in-frame clones and leaves some out. This table has approximately 710,000 clones, roughly 88% appearing once. The sample consisted of memory CD8+ T cells from PBMCs. These receptors originate from a man aged 18 to 35 in good health. Some clones in this sample may be carry-over from other donors' samples. Both conserved end residues are part of each CDR3. A D gene is named only where the DNA matches it firmly.

>TRBJ2-1|TRBV27|NA
CASSLLSGRNEQFF
>TRBJ2-7|TRBV6-1|NA
CASSEWLPEQYF
>TRBJ2-5|TRBV4-1|NA
CASSHREQETQYF
>TRBJ1-5|TRBV4-1|NA
CASSLALGQPQHF
>TRBJ1-3|TRBV28|NA
CASSFWANSGNTIYF
>TRBJ1-2|TRBV5-6|TRBD1
CASSKDRRGYTF
>TRBJ2-1|TRBV27|TRBD2
CASSFPQAGRSYNEQFF
>TRBJ2-2|TRBV4-3|TRBD2
CASSQGEGPTGELFF
>TRBJ1-3|TRBV28|TRBD1
CASSGTGGSGNTIYF
>TRBJ2-5|TRBV15|TRBD2
CATSRDLASGETQYF
>TRBJ2-3|TRBV5-8|TRBD2
CASSVGTSGITDTQYF
>TRBJ1-6|TRBV5-6|NA
CASSLALNSPLHF
>TRBJ2-1|TRBV10-2|NA
CASSEGSVIPDEQFF
>TRBJ2-5|TRBV7-9|NA
CASSLGFRDLGETQYF
>TRBJ2-3|TRBV5-1|NA
CASSYRQTSTDTQYF
>TRBJ2-7|TRBV4-3|NA
CASSQEGTTTYEQYF
>TRBJ2-1|TRBV15|NA
CATSRDSRGPSNEQFF
>TRBJ2-7|TRBV7-2|TRBD1
CASSVRQGTYEQYF
>TRBJ2-3|TRBV5-1|TRBD2
CASSLSGRALGTDTQYF
>TRBJ1-1|TRBV28|NA
CASSGDAGNPEAFF
>TRBJ1-1|TRBV9|TRBD1
CASSSMGQGSTEAFF
>TRBJ1-2|TRBV30|NA
CATPTVGQLGYTF
>TRBJ2-1|TRBV28|TRBD2
CASSSGLAGGSGNEQFF
>TRBJ2-1|TRBV2|NA
CASPYGLNNEQFF
>TRBJ2-7|TRBV5-1|NA
CASSSIPGATFSYEQYF
>TRBJ2-5|TRBV9|NA
CASSVEQGTSETQYF
>TRBJ2-7|TRBV28|TRBD1
CASSSGQGGPYEQYF
>TRBJ2-3|TRBV5-4|NA
CASSIGGYTDTQYF
>TRBJ2-1|TRBV7-8|TRBD2
CASSPPSGGNEQFF
>TRBJ2-3|TRBV25-1|NA
CASSEWAGTLEDTQYF
>TRBJ2-7|TRBV6-5|NA
CASSYSDGEAGEQYF
>TRBJ2-5|TRBV10-3|TRBD2
CATKPGLAGLQETQYF
>TRBJ2-7|TRBV7-9|NA
CASSLATGTVREQYF
>TRBJ2-7|TRBV27|NA
CASSSRDTFYEQYF
>TRBJ2-7|TRBV28|NA
CASSYLGRGNEQYF
>TRBJ1-1|TRBV19|NA
CASKLRGHTEAFF
>TRBJ1-2|TRBV19|NA
CASSIDLEGGDGYTF
>TRBJ2-3|TRBV2|NA
CASSDWEAGTDTQYF
>TRBJ2-7|TRBV29-1|NA
CSVEDQSYEQYF
>TRBJ2-7|TRBV7-6|TRBD2
CASSQTRLAMAEQYF
>TRBJ2-1|TRBV5-1|NA
CASSPLLATEQFF
>TRBJ1-2|TRBV7-9|TRBD1
CASSLSGDRDYGYTF
>TRBJ2-3|TRBV28|NA
CASSLLAGSTDTQYF
>TRBJ2-1|TRBV27|TRBD2
CASSFGLAGVHEQFF
>TRBJ1-1|TRBV7-3|NA
CASSPRGDDTEAFF
>TRBJ1-3|TRBV18|NA
CASSPDGTFSGNTIYF
>TRBJ1-2|TRBV10-3|NA
CAISESTGGYGYTF